This T cell receptor (beta chain) was retrieved from a study of beta chain features in type 1 diabetes (dated by TCRdb to the late 2010s). Regarding the study in general: No differences in mean age, gender distribution, total cell number or subset yield were found between patients and healthy donors. A total of around 110,000,000 sorted cells were examined across all samples, and a strong correlation was observed between cell number per subset and RNA yield. In the study, TCRB repertoires of sorted circulating CD4+ T cell subsets from recently diagnosed type 1 diabetes patients were compared with those of matched healthy donors. Regulatory and stem cell-like memory subsets were obtained from only 8 patients and roughly 8 healthy donors, while naive and central memory subsets were obtained from all 30 or so donors. Summary of the overall study and its limitations: In all four CD4+ subsets, TCRB CDR3 length was moderately but significantly shorter in type 1 diabetes patients. Shorter templates might be favored by PCR, yet because patient and control samples were amplified and corrected together, any such skew would affect both groups equally. Because cDNA was sequenced instead of genomic DNA, highly expressing activated cells could be over-represented, though the groups showed no difference in activation or CD3 levels. HLA sub-analyses involved small numbers of individuals, so any influence of HLA type on TCRB rearrangement remained unresolved. At VDJ recombination sites, type 1 diabetes patients had fewer insertions and more deleted nucleotides, which implies abnormalities in thymic rearrangement. Naive, central memory and regulatory TCRB repertoires appeared more similar among patients than among healthy donors.

Remarks on this clone: The antigen this receptor binds is unknown. Base qualities are not recorded, but no much larger clone differs from it by a single base.

All of the isolated RNA was reverse transcribed with the High Capacity cDNA Reverse Transcription Kit, so expressed TCRB transcripts were sequenced. Deep immunoSEQ sequencing was performed on naive, central memory and regulatory T cell samples, with an average of around 3.4 million total reads per sample. Sorted cells were lysed in RLT buffer, and RNA was extracted using DNase-treated RNeasy Micro or Mini kits according to cell number. To prevent cross-contamination, every cell subset was processed on its own, while patient and healthy donor samples were processed together. Using the immunoSEQ multiplex PCR, TCRB sequences were amplified from cDNA into 87-bp fragments spanning the CDR3 region. Amplicons were sequenced on the Illumina HiSeq platform. From the authors' description of their analysis: Synthetic template baselines were used to correct PCR bias computationally, reads within Hamming distance 2 were collapsed together, and singletons that could not be merged were discarded. Reads were aligned against IMGT so that V, D and J genes, CDR3 length and insertions or deletions at six rearrangement sites could be assigned. Within each subset, clonotype counts were normalized to sorted cell number, and only after that were true diversity and Gini coefficients computed with the tcR R package. The overlap coefficient, calculated on TCRB nucleotide sequences, was used to quantify repertoire sharing. Entries here come from immuneACCESS through TCRdb and include only in-frame sequences with V and J called. Some clones fail to appear in such tables; in the studies checked, an unresolved V gene covers under half of the shortfall, and the cause of the remainder is unknown. D and trimming come from the DNA, and the V and J calls and clone size come from that table. The sample has around 160,000 clones on record, roughly 50% of them singletons. Approximately 0.4% of the sample is taken by the ten largest.

Trimming accounts for 6 bases at V and 6 bases at J, while the number of junction bases matched to no gene is 6. The CDR3 sequence holds 13 residues, the cysteine and phenylalanine included. The kept DNA is CDR3 alone, 39 bases in frame from the first base. Based on the germline V gene, the CDR1 and CDR2 sequences are MGHDK and SYGVNS. Each donor gave one peripheral blood draw, averaging roughly 120 mL, which was collected into heparinised tubes. A BD FACSAria II and a panel including CD45RO, CCR7, CD25, CD127, CD95 and CD27 were used to sort naive, central memory, regulatory and stem cell-like memory CD4+ T cells. Purity was above 98% for every sorted population. PBMCs were isolated right away by Lymphoprep density gradient centrifugation and were stained directly, without culture. So that batch effects would be minimized, each experiment stained and sorted samples in pairs, pairing one healthy donor with one patient.

The material sequenced was Tregs from blood. Per the publication, the cell subset or site label means: regulatory CD4+ T cells. The chain was built from TRBV25-1 and TRBJ2-7; TRBD1 lines up with 9 middle nucleotides. The receptor was isolated from a man aged 18 to 29 in good health. The CDR3 loop reads CASRGDREAEQYF. In nucleotides, the sequence is TGTGCCAGCAGGGGGGACAGGGAGGCCGAGCAGTACTTC.